These 30 T cell receptor beta chains came from one sample sequenced in a study of T cell repertoires and Cas9 in healthy adults. Generated by immunoSEQ multiplex PCR, the TCRdb table keeps only in-frame clones and is missing some. Among over 20,000 clones listed, around 90% were seen once. Material: CD4+ effector T cells (CD127+, CD25-, CD137-, CD154-) from PBMCs; culture status not recorded. These receptors were taken from a human donor in good health.

V gene TRBV28 combines with J gene TRBJ2-5; the match to TRBD2 covers 7 bases. V shed 4 bases, J shed 9 bases, and the junction held 11 bases outside the gene matches. CDR1 and CDR2 (germline): MDHEN, SYDVKM. The CDR3 is made up of 14 amino acids. As DNA, the CDR3 is TGTGCCAGCAGTTCTACCGGGAGGAATCCGGCCCAGTACTTC. Amino acids: CASSSTGRNPAQYF. Using reference TRBV28 and TRBJ2-5 for the parts outside the CDR3, the full variable domain is DVKVTQSSRYLVKRTGEKVFLECVQDMDHENMFWYRQDPGLGLRLIYFSYDVKMKEKGDIPEGYSVSREKKERFSLILESASTNQTSMYLCASSSTGRNPAQYFGPGTRLLVL.

The CDR3 DNA reads TGCGCCAGCAGCTTGCCCCAAATAGGCTATGGCTACACCTTC. It is translated as CASSLPQIGYGYTF. The V call is TRBV5-1, the J call TRBJ1-2; D call uncertain. Germline V gives CDR1 SGHRS, CDR2 YFSETQ. Trimming took 1 base from V and 4 from J, leaving 11 bases between them. The CDR3 consists of 14 residues.

As concerns this clone: The sample holds other DNA sequences that translate to the same CDR3. The chain uses TRBV28 and TRBJ2-5; TRBD2 agrees at 7 bases. Losses at the gene ends were 6 bases for V and 5 bases for J; bases not matched to a gene: 6. Germline V CDR1 and CDR2: MDHEN, SYDVKM. This CDR3 contains 13 residues. The CDR3 protein is CASRWGGVETQYF. The CDR3 bases are TGTGCCAGCAGGTGGGGGGGGGTGGAGACCCAGTACTTC.

This sequence joins TRBV5-1 and TRBJ2-5; possibly TRBD2 for D (6 bases). The germline V and J ends were trimmed by 0 bases and 1 base, with 7 bases remaining between them. Germline CDR1 and CDR2: SGHRS and YFSETQ. This CDR3 has 14 residues. The CDR3 here is CASSLGTTQETQYF. In DNA, the CDR3 is TGCGCCAGCAGCTTGGGGACTACCCAAGAGACCCAGTACTTC.

This chain links TRBV25-1 with TRBJ2-4, with TRBD1 matching 11 bases. The CDR3 has 17 amino acids. Germline V gene sequence: CDR1 MGHDK, CDR2 SYGVNS. The J segment lost 2 bases and the V segment lost 5 bases, leaving 8 bases of the junction unmatched. The chain's CDR3 is CASSSVGTGGTKNIQYF. CDR3 DNA: TGTGCCAGCAGTTCAGTAGGGACAGGGGGAACCAAAAACATTCAGTACTTC.

V is TRBV7-2 and J is TRBJ2-3; the D gene is possibly TRBD2 (5 bases). The ends were cut back, 0 bases at V and 7 bases at J, with 17 bases in the middle. The CDR3 contains 16 residues. Germline CDR1 reads SGHTA; CDR2 reads FQGNSA. The DNA of the CDR3 is TGTGCCAGCAGCTTAGCCCACAGTAGTGCGGGTAATACGCAGTATTTT. It encodes CASSLAHSSAGNTQYF.

The chain is built from TRBV6-1 and TRBJ1-5, with D possibly being TRBD1 (5 bases). Between the trimmed V and J ends, which lost 6 bases and 7 bases, there was a span of 16 bases. The germline V gene encodes CDR1 MNHNS and CDR2 SASEGT. This CDR3 spans 14 amino acids. This CDR3 reads CASRTTRDGQPQHF. The CDR3 DNA follows: TGTGCCAGCAGGACCACCAGGGACGGGCAGCCCCAGCATTTT.

The chain employs TRBV7-2 and TRBJ2-7; D is undetermined. Looked up from germline, CDR1 is SGHTA and CDR2 is FQGNSA. V shed 2 bases and J shed 6 bases, with 2 bases lying between them. The CDR3 contains 10 residues. Here the CDR3 DNA reads TGTGCCAGCAGCTTAACCGAGCAGTACTTC. As protein: CASSLTEQYF.

J is TRBJ2-7 and V is TRBV14; tentative D call: TRBD2 (6 bases). The CDR3 length is 12 residues. Looked up from germline, CDR1 is SGHDN and CDR2 is FVKESK. Trimming removed 0 bases from V and 9 bases from J, with 9 bases in between. The CDR3: CASSQEIGGQYF. CDR3 sequence (DNA): TGTGCCAGCAGCCAAGAGATCGGGGGGCAGTACTTC.

The rearrangement joins TRBV6-6 to TRBJ2-7, with 8 positions matching TRBD2. CDR1 is MNHNY, CDR2 SVGAGI, per germline (reference sequence). Trimming removed 6 bases from V and 7 bases from J; junction bases left unmatched: 11. The CDR3 is 14 residues long. Here the CDR3 DNA reads TGTGCCAGCAGGCCGCCGGGACTAGTTGGGGAGCAGTACTTC. It encodes CASRPPGLVGEQYF.

The chain uses TRBV6-5 and TRBJ2-5; no clear D gene. The CDR3 has 11 residues. In germline, CDR1 is MNHEY, CDR2 SVGAGI. V was clipped by 6 bases and J by 7 bases, with 9 bases between them. The CDR3 sequence is CASRTGWTQYF. The CDR3 bases are TGTGCCAGCAGGACGGGCTGGACCCAGTACTTC.

The chain joins TRBV5-4 to TRBJ2-1; D ambiguous. The germline V gene has CDR1 SGHNT and CDR2 YYREEE (reference sequence). Trimming cost V 3 bases and J 6 bases, with 16 bases left between them. CDR3 length equals 15 residues. The CDR3 here is CASSSQFLLSNEQFF. The CDR3 coding sequence is TGTGCCAGCAGCTCCCAATTTTTGTTGAGCAATGAGCAGTTCTTC.

This clone was observed a single time. The DNA for the CDR3 is TGCGCCAGCAGGCCCGGACAGGGTCCTGGAAACACCATATATTTT. Protein product: CASRPGQGPGNTIYF. This chain connects TRBV5-1 to TRBJ1-3; 8 nucleotides line up with TRBD1. Germline loops: CDR1 SGHRS, CDR2 YFSETQ. Losses at the gene ends were 5 bases for V and 2 bases for J; bases not matched to a gene: 6. The CDR3 is 15 residues long.

The V call is TRBV5-8, the J call TRBJ2-7, with a possible D match to TRBD1 (5 bases). CDR1 is SGHTS and CDR2 is YDEGEE in the germline V gene. The CDR3 has 14 amino acids. Trimming removed 2 bases from V and 2 bases from J, with 11 bases in between. The CDR3 nucleotides are TGTGCCAGCAGCTTTTCGCAGGGTCCCTACGAGCAGTACTTC. It codes for CASSFSQGPYEQYF.

The chain has TRBV6-5 and TRBJ2-2; TRBD1 might be the D (5 bases). Trimming pared 2 bases from V and 6 bases from J, leaving 16 bases between. Germline lookup yields CDR1 MNHEY and CDR2 SVGAGI. The CDR3 has 16 amino acids. The CDR3 sequence is CASSYTRTPGPGELFF. CDR3 DNA: TGTGCCAGCAGTTACACCCGTACTCCAGGGCCCGGGGAGCTGTTTTTT.

J is TRBJ2-7 and V is TRBV6-5, with D hard to call. Trimming removed 5 bases from V and 9 bases from J, with 11 bases in between. The CDR3 contains 11 residues. From germline, CDR1 is MNHEY and CDR2 SVGAGI. CDR3 in DNA: TGTGCCAGCAGTGAATGGGGTGGGCAGTACTTC. Its translation is CASSEWGGQYF.

The chain joins TRBV5-6 to TRBJ2-1; tentatively, D is TRBD2 (5 bases). Trimming took 2 bases from V and 4 from J, leaving 16 bases between them. The CDR3 extends over 16 amino acids. Germline loops: CDR1 SGHDT, CDR2 YYEEEE. CDR3 sequence (DNA): TGTGCCAGCAGCTTTGACCGGGGAAGGATTTACAATGAGCAGTTCTTC. Amino acids: CASSFDRGRIYNEQFF. Drawing the rest from reference TRBV5-6 and TRBJ2-1, the complete variable domain is DAGVTQSPTHLIKTRGQQVTLRCSPKSGHDTVSWYQQALGQGPQFIFQYYEEEERQRGNFPDRFSGHQFPNYSSELNVNALLLGDSALYLCASSFDRGRIYNEQFFGPGTRLTVL.

This sequence joins TRBV7-9 and TRBJ2-1; TRBD2 matches at 7 bases. CDR1 SEHNR and CDR2 FQNEAQ come from the germline V gene (reference sequence). CDR3 length: 16 amino acids. With V trimmed by 7 bases and J by 8 bases, 17 bases remained unmatched. CDR3 protein: CASTWVGGPGGYEQFF. Written as DNA, the CDR3 is TGTGCCAGCACCTGGGTGGGAGGGCCAGGAGGGTATGAGCAGTTCTTC. Full variable domain (missing parts from reference TRBV7-9 and TRBJ2-1): DTGVSQNPRHKITKRGQNVTFRCDPISEHNRLYWYRQTLGQGPEFLTYFQNEAQLEKSRLLSDRFSAERPKGSFSTLEIQRTEQGDSAMYLCASTWVGGPGGYEQFFGPGTRLTVL.

This chain joins TRBV7-8 and TRBJ2-7; TRBD1 agrees at 7 bases. The V segment lost 5 bases and the J segment 4 bases; nucleotides outside the gene matches: 11. Looked up from germline, CDR1 is SGHVS and CDR2 is FQNEAQ. This CDR3 spans 15 amino acids. The CDR3 DNA reads as TGTGCCAGCAGCCCCCGCCGGACAGGACGTTACGAGCAGTACTTC. It yields the protein CASSPRRTGRYEQYF. Using reference TRBV7-8 and TRBJ2-7 for the parts outside the CDR3, the full variable domain is GAGVSQSPRYKVAKRGQDVALRCDPISGHVSLFWYQQALGQGPEFLTYFQNEAQLDKSGLPSDRFFAERPEGSVSTLKIQRTQQEDSAVYLCASSPRRTGRYEQYFGPGTRLTVT.

This clone has only a few counts. The CDR3 reads CASRSPGTGRETQYF. The DNA of the CDR3 is TGTGCCAGCAGATCGCCCGGGACAGGGCGAGAGACCCAGTACTTC. The V call is TRBV6-1, the J call TRBJ2-5; the match to TRBD1 covers 9 bases. Germline V gene sequence: CDR1 MNHNS, CDR2 SASEGT. Trimming cost V 6 bases and J 4 bases; bases outside gene matches: 9. The CDR3 is 15 residues long.

Details on this clone: This specimen includes other DNA sequences encoding the same CDR3. J is TRBJ2-7 and V is TRBV27, with 7 bases matching TRBD1. The CDR3 consists of 14 residues. The V and J ends lost 2 bases and 4 bases, in that order; junction bases with no gene match: 5. CDR1 is MNHEY and CDR2 is SMNVEV in the germline V gene (reference sequence). DNA for the CDR3: TGTGCCAGCAGTTTAAGGACAGGCGCTTACGAGCAGTACTTC. This sequence encodes CASSLRTGAYEQYF.

The V and J genes are TRBV5-1 and TRBJ1-1; D is possibly TRBD1 (5 bases). V gave up 0 bases and J gave up 3 bases, with 9 bases separating them. CDR3 length: 14 residues. Germline CDR1 reads SGHRS; CDR2 reads YFSETQ. This CDR3 is CASSLGAGDTEAFF. CDR3 in DNA: TGCGCCAGCAGCTTGGGGGCGGGGGACACTGAAGCTTTCTTT. Drawing the rest from reference TRBV5-1 and TRBJ1-1, the complete variable domain is KAGVTQTPRYLIKTRGQQVTLSCSPISGHRSVSWYQQTPGQGLQFLFEYFSETQRNKGNFPGRFSGRQFSNSRSEMNVSTLELGDSALYLCASSLGAGDTEAFFGQGTRLTVV.

This chain joins TRBV7-8 and TRBJ2-7; a weak D match, TRBD1 (6 bases). The CDR3 runs to 14 residues. V lost 3 bases to trimming and J lost 6 bases, with 15 bases between them. Germline lookup yields CDR1 SGHVS and CDR2 FQNEAQ. The CDR3 region has the DNA TGTGCCAGCAGCTTGGGGGCAGGGAAGGGCGAGCAGTACTTC. Its protein product is CASSLGAGKGEQYF.

A note on this clone: The CDR3 carries no conserved terminal phenylalanine or tryptophan, so it likely arises from a read error. The same CDR3 is also encoded by other DNA sequences in this sample. Here the CDR3 DNA reads TGTGCCAGCAGTTACTCGGGGACAGGGTACGAGCAGTACCTC. Amino acid sequence: CASSYSGTGYEQYL. This chain uses TRBV6-5 with TRBJ2-7; 9 nucleotides align to TRBD1. The V segment lost 0 bases and the J segment 4 bases; nucleotides outside the gene matches: 1. The V gene's germline CDR1 is MNHEY and CDR2 SVGAGI. The CDR3 contains 14 residues.

The genes are TRBV2 and TRBJ1-5; D is uncertain. With 6 bases removed from V and 0 bases from J, the gap between germline ends came to 12 bases. The CDR3 sequence is 15 residues long. Germline CDR1 SNHLY, CDR2 FYNNEI. This CDR3 reads CASRGLGNSNQPQHF. Here the CDR3 DNA reads TGTGCCAGCAGAGGCCTAGGGAATAGCAATCAGCCCCAGCATTTT.

This clone was seen a few times. The chain recombines TRBV14 with TRBJ1-3, with D perhaps TRBD1 (5 bases). V was shortened by 2 bases and J by 0 bases, with 11 bases between the two germline ends. CDR3 length equals 16 residues. The germline V gene has CDR1 SGHDN and CDR2 FVKESK. CDR3 protein: CASSQSGTLSGNTIYF. DNA of the CDR3: TGTGCCAGCAGCCAATCCGGGACGCTCTCTGGAAACACCATATATTTT.

V is TRBV27 and J is TRBJ2-2, with D unresolved. With 3 bases removed from V and 4 bases from J, the gap between germline ends came to 15 bases. Germline CDR1 and CDR2: MNHEY and SMNVEV (reference sequence). This CDR3 contains 16 residues. The CDR3 DNA sequence: TGTGCCAGCAGTTTCAATCACGGCGGCGGCACCGGGGAGCTGTTTTTT. Residues: CASSFNHGGGTGELFF.

The chain employs TRBV18 and TRBJ1-1; D gene ambiguous. In germline, CDR1 is KGHSH, CDR2 LQKENI. V dropped 4 bases and J dropped 8 bases, with 11 bases sitting between them. The CDR3 is 12 amino acids. The CDR3 sequence: CASSLPKTEAFF. The DNA of the CDR3 is TGTGCCAGCTCACTCCCTAAGACCGAAGCTTTCTTT.

The chain combines TRBV14 with TRBJ1-2; D is uncertain. The V gene lost 0 bases and the J gene lost 8 bases, with 7 bases spanning the gap. Per germline, CDR1 SGHDN and CDR2 FVKESK. There are 12 residues in the CDR3. In DNA, the CDR3 is TGTGCCAGCAGCCAAGATCTCCGCGGCTACACCTTC. Amino acids: CASSQDLRGYTF. Supplemented by reference TRBV14 and TRBJ1-2, the full variable domain reads EAGVTQFPSHSVIEKGQTVTLRCDPISGHDNLYWYRRVMGKEIKFLLHFVKESKQDESGMPNNRFLAERTGGTYSTLKVQPAELEDSGVYFCASSQDLRGYTFGSGTRLTVV.

The chain uses TRBV10-1 and TRBJ1-6, with TRBD1 matching 8 bases. Germline CDR1 and CDR2: WNHNN and SYGVQD (reference sequence). The CDR3 covers 14 residues. J lost 6 bases, V lost 8 bases, and 6 bases had no gene match. The CDR3, as DNA: TGCGCCAGCGGGGACAGGAGACCTAATTCACCCCTCCACTTT. This sequence encodes CASGDRRPNSPLHF.